The 19 T cell receptor beta chains listed next were all sequenced from one sample in a study of shared clonotypes between healthy human individuals. Naive CD8 isolation took CD45RO-negative cells positively selected for CCR7 and excluded terminally differentiated effector memory CD45RA+ cells. Only in-frame clones appear in the TCRdb table, and some are missing; sequencing was by immunoSEQ multiplex PCR. Of around 2,000,000 clones in the sample, about 92% are singletons; the top ten hold over 1.5%. The sample taken for sequencing was naive CD8+ T cells from PBMCs. Source of these receptors: a man aged 18 to 29 in good health. Some clones in this sample may be carry-over from other donors' samples.

The V and J genes are TRBV27 and TRBJ2-7, with D tentatively TRBD1 (6 bases). Germline V lookup: CDR1 MNHEY, CDR2 SMNVEV (reference sequence). Trimming cost V 0 bases and J 3 bases, with 12 bases left between them. The CDR3 length is 15 residues. The CDR3 DNA reads TGTGCCAGCAGTTTATCGGCGGACAGCTACTACGAGCAGTACTTC. The encoded protein is CASSLSADSYYEQYF.

In this sample, this clone turned up once. The chain has TRBV13 and TRBJ2-5; no reliable D call. This CDR3 contains 15 residues. Germline-derived CDR1 and CDR2 are PRHDT and FYEKMQ (reference sequence). V gave up 5 bases and J gave up 4 bases, with 17 bases separating them. DNA of the CDR3: TGTGCCAGCAGCGTAACCGGGTCTCCCCGAGAGACCCAGTACTTC. Its translation: CASSVTGSPRETQYF. Variable domain in full (rest from reference TRBV13 and TRBJ2-5): AAGVIQSPRHLIKEKRETATLKCYPIPRHDTVYWYQQGPGQDPQFLISFYEKMQSDKGSIPDRFSAQQFSDYHSELNMSSLELGDSALYFCASSVTGSPRETQYFGPGTRLLVL.

About this clone itself: Other DNA sequences in the sample encode the same CDR3. The chain uses TRBV27 and TRBJ1-2, with TRBD1 matching 8 bases. This CDR3 region has 14 residues. CDR1 is MNHEY, CDR2 SMNVEV, per germline (reference sequence). V was clipped by 2 bases and J by 2 bases; unmatched bases: 1. The CDR3 DNA sequence: TGTGCCAGCAGTTTAACAGGGGGAAACTATGGCTACACCTTC. It translates to CASSLTGGNYGYTF.

The rearrangement uses TRBV7-9 and TRBJ2-2; 9 nucleotides match TRBD2. Germline loops: CDR1 SEHNR, CDR2 FQNEAQ (reference sequence). The CDR3 covers 17 residues. The J segment lost 1 base and the V segment lost 5 bases, leaving 8 bases of the junction unmatched. This chain's CDR3 is CASSPRRREGNTGELFF. CDR3 DNA: TGTGCCAGCAGCCCACGGCGGCGGGAGGGGAACACCGGGGAGCTGTTTTTT.

The chain employs TRBV28 and TRBJ2-7; D ambiguous. V lost 3 bases and J 4 bases, leaving 13 bases between the germline ends. The germline CDR1 and CDR2 sequences are MDHEN and SYDVKM. CDR3 size: 14 residues. The CDR3 coding sequence is TGTGCCAGCAGTTTTCCCAGACACCCATACGAGCAGTACTTC. Protein: CASSFPRHPYEQYF. Full variable domain (outside the CDR3, taken from reference TRBV28 and TRBJ2-7): DVKVTQSSRYLVKRTGEKVFLECVQDMDHENMFWYRQDPGLGLRLIYFSYDVKMKEKGDIPEGYSVSREKKERFSLILESASTNQTSMYLCASSFPRHPYEQYFGPGTRLTVT.

The rearrangement uses TRBV5-7 and TRBJ2-1, with D possibly called TRBD1 or TRBD2 (6 bases each). TRBV5-7 is treated as an ORF (open reading frame) with a function not yet certain. V shed 4 bases and J shed 2 bases, with 25 bases lying between them. The CDR3 runs 19 residues. The CDR3 loop is CASSQTGLEGGNPYNEQFF. The CDR3 DNA reads TGTGCCAGCAGCCAGACAGGTTTGGAGGGAGGCAACCCCTACAATGAGCAGTTCTTC.

The V and J genes are TRBV21-1 and TRBJ2-3; the table's D call of TRBD2 was not tested on the DNA. TRBV21-1 is a recognized pseudogene. The length of the CDR3 is 13 residues. CDR3 sequence (DNA): TGTGCCAGCAAGATGACTGGAAGGAGCACGCAGTATTTT. Amino acids: CASKMTGRSTQYF.

This chain uses TRBV6-8 with TRBJ2-5; TRBD1 matches 8 bases. The CDR3 totals 16 residues. Looked up from germline, CDR1 is MNHGY and CDR2 is SAAAGT. Unmatched junction bases numbered 22, after V lost 10 bases and J lost 9 bases. CDR3: CATRTGQGRARMAQYF. Written as DNA, the CDR3 is TGTGCCACCCGGACAGGGCAAGGGCGGGCAAGGATGGCCCAGTACTTC.

This chain connects TRBV27 to TRBJ2-7, with TRBD2 as a possible D gene (6 bases). The CDR3 has 14 residues. Per the germline V gene, CDR1 is MNHEY and CDR2 is SMNVEV (reference sequence). With 2 bases removed from V and 4 bases from J, the gap between germline ends came to 12 bases. The CDR3 loop reads CASSLIFGGYEQYF. The CDR3 DNA reads TGTGCCAGCAGTTTAATTTTTGGGGGGTACGAGCAGTACTTC.

This chain uses TRBV28 with TRBJ2-7; 7 positions match TRBD1. CDR1 is MDHEN, CDR2 SYDVKM, per germline. V lost 10 bases and J lost 5; bases outside the gene matches: 17. The CDR3 covers 15 residues. CDR3 amino acids: CAITTGDPPRDEQYF. In nucleotides, the CDR3 is TGTGCCATCACTACAGGGGACCCGCCTAGGGACGAGCAGTACTTC.

The rearrangement joins TRBV5-6 to TRBJ2-5, with 12 positions matching TRBD1. The V and J ends lost 4 bases and 4 bases, in that order; junction bases with no gene match: 5. The length of the CDR3 is 15 residues. Germline V gene sequence: CDR1 SGHDT, CDR2 YYEEEE. CDR3 nucleotides: TGTGCCAGCAGCCCCCGGGACAGGGGGCCAGAGACCCAGTACTTC. Protein product: CASSPRDRGPETQYF.

The chain is built from TRBV7-8 and TRBJ2-1, with D possibly TRBD2 on 5 matching bases. This CDR3 is 16 amino acids long. The V gene's germline CDR1 is SGHVS and CDR2 FQNEAQ. The V gene lost 4 bases and the J gene lost 6 bases, with 19 bases spanning the gap. CDR3 coding DNA: TGTGCCAGCAGCTCCCACGGCCCGCGGGCTGTCAATGAGCAGTTCTTC. This codes for CASSSHGPRAVNEQFF.

To note about this clone: The identical CDR3 is also encoded by other nucleotide sequences in the sample. V gene TRBV11-2 combines with J gene TRBJ2-7, with D possibly matching TRBD2 (6 bases). The germline V and J ends were trimmed by 4 bases and 3 bases, with 10 bases remaining between them. Germline V gives CDR1 SGHAT, CDR2 FQNNGV. There are 13 residues in the CDR3. CDR3 in amino acids: CASSSGLGYEQYF. The CDR3 DNA follows: TGTGCCAGCAGCTCGGGACTCGGCTACGAGCAGTACTTC.

The V and J genes are TRBV30 and TRBJ1-2; D unresolved. This CDR3 is built from 13 residues. V was cut by 4 bases and J by 5 bases, with 14 bases left in between. Looked up from germline, CDR1 is GTSNPN and CDR2 is SVGIG (reference sequence). The CDR3: CAWMEGGIYGYTF. The CDR3, as DNA: TGTGCCTGGATGGAGGGTGGGATATATGGCTACACCTTC.

The chain joins TRBV28 to TRBJ2-7; D gene uncertain. CDR3 length: 15 residues. Germline CDR1 and CDR2: MDHEN and SYDVKM. The germline V and J ends were trimmed by 3 bases and 0 bases, with 12 bases remaining between them. The CDR3 DNA reads as TGTGCCAGCAGTTTCGCCGACGGAACCTCCTACGAGCAGTACTTC. Amino acid sequence: CASSFADGTSYEQYF.

The rearrangement links TRBV27 to TRBJ2-3; the D gene is possibly TRBD2 (6 bases). CDR1 is MNHEY and CDR2 is SMNVEV in the germline V gene (reference sequence). This CDR3 has 14 amino acids. V was cut by 2 bases and J by 6 bases, with 12 bases left in between. As DNA, the CDR3 is TGTGCCAGCAGTTTAAACGGGGGTCGGGATACGCAGTATTTT. Residues: CASSLNGGRDTQYF.

V is TRBV7-8 and J is TRBJ2-3; 8 bases are a match to TRBD2. V lost 4 bases, J lost 0 bases, and 6 bases stayed unmatched. CDR3 length: 16 amino acids. Germline CDR1 reads SGHVS; CDR2 reads FQNEAQ. This CDR3 reads CASSSIAGYSTDTQYF. Written as DNA, the CDR3 is TGTGCCAGCAGCTCGATAGCGGGATATAGCACAGATACGCAGTATTTT.

This clone was detected once. The CDR3 spells CATSRAGTGDNQPQHF. CDR3 DNA sequence: TGTGCCACCAGCAGAGCCGGGACAGGCGACAATCAGCCCCAGCATTTT. The chain uses TRBV15 and TRBJ1-5; 8 bases fit TRBD1. The CDR3 spans 16 residues. Germline V gene sequence: CDR1 LNHNV, CDR2 YYDKDF (reference sequence). J gave up 3 bases and V 1 base, and 5 bases lay outside the gene matches.

The chain is built from TRBV27 and TRBJ2-7; D call uncertain. In germline, CDR1 is MNHEY, CDR2 SMNVEV (reference sequence). This CDR3 is 12 amino acids long. The V end lost 8 bases, the J end lost 3 bases, and 11 bases lay between the germline ends. Here the CDR3 DNA reads TGTGCCAGCGGTACCAACGGCTACGAGCAGTACTTC. Its protein product is CASGTNGYEQYF.